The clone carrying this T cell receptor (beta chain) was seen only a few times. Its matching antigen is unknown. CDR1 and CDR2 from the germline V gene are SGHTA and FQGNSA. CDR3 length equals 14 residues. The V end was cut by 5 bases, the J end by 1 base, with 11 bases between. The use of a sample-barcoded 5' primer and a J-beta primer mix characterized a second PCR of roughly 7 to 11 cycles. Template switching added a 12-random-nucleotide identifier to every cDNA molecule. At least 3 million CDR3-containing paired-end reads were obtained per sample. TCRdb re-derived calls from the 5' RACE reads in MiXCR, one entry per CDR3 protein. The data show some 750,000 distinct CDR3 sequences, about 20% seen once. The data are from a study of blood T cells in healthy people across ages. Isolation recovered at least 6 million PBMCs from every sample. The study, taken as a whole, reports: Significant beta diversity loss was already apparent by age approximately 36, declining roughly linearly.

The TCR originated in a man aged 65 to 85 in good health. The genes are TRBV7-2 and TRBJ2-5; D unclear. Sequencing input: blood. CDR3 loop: CASSHAGVQETQYF. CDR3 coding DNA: TGTGCCAGCAGCCATGCTGGCGTCCAAGAGACCCAGTACTTC.